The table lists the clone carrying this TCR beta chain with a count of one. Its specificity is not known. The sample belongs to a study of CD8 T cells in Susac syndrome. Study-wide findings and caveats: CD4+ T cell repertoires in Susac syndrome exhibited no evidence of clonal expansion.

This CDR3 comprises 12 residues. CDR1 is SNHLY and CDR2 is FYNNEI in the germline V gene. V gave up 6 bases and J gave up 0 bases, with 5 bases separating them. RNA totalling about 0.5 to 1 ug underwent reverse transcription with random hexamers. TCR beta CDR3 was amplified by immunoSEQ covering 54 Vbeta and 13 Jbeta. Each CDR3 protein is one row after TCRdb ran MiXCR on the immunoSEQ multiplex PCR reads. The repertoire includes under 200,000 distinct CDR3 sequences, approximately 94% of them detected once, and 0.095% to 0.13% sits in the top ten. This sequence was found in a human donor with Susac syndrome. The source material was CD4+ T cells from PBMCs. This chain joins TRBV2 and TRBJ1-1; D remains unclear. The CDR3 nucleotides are TGTGCCAGCAGGGCCCTGAACACTGAAGCTTTCTTT. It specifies CASRALNTEAFF.